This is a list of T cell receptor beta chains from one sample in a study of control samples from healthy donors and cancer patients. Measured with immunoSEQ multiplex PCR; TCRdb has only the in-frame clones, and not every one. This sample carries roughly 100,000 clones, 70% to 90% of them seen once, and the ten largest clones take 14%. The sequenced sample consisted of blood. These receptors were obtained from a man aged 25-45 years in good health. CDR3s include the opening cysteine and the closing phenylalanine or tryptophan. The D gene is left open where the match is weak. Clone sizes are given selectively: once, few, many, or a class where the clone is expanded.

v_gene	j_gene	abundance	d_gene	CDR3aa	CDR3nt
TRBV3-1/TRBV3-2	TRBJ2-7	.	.	CASSQGSLGSYEQYF	TGTGCCAGCAGCCAAGGATCACTAGGATCTTACGAGCAGTACTTC
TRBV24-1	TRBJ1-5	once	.	CATSDIQTDQPQHF	TGTGCCACCAGTGATATCCAGACAGATCAGCCCCAGCATTTT
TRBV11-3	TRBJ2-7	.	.	CASSPLDKPYEQYF	TGTGCCAGCAGCCCGCTTGACAAGCCCTACGAGCAGTACTTC
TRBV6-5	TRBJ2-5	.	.	CASSYGGVGQETQYF	TGTGCCAGCAGTTACGGAGGTGTTGGACAAGAGACCCAGTACTTC
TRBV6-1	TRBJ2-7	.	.	CASSERWGLTYEQYF	TGTGCCAGCAGTGAAAGGTGGGGCCTAACCTACGAGCAGTACTTC
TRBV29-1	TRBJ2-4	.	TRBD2	CSVEGLAGNIQYF	TGCAGCGTTGAAGGGCTAGCGGGAAACATTCAGTACTTC
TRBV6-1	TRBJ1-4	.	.	CASSEALQEKLFF	TGTGCCAGCAGTGAAGCGCTTCAGGAAAAACTGTTTTTT
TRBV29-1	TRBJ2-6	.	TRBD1	CSVLTRDSRLGANVLTF	TGCAGCGTTCTAACCAGGGACAGCCGATTAGGGGCCAACGTCCTGACTTTC
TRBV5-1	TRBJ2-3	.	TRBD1	CASSLTGAGDTQYF	TGCGCCAGCAGCCTTACAGGGGCGGGAGATACGCAGTATTTT
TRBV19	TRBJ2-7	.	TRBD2	CASSTGTSGSSYEQYF	TGTGCCAGTAGTACCGGGACTAGCGGGAGTTCCTACGAGCAGTACTTC
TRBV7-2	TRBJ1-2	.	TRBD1	CASSLGTGEAYGYTF	TGTGCCAGCAGCTTAGGGACAGGGGAAGCGTATGGCTACACCTTC
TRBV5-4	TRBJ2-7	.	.	CASSLGPRRERYEQYF	TGTGCCAGCAGCTTGGGGCCGAGGCGGGAACGGTACGAGCAGTACTTC
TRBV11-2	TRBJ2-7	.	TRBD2	CASSLVRGGGSTYEQYF	TGTGCCAGCAGCTTAGTACGGGGGGGCGGCTCGACCTACGAGCAGTACTTC
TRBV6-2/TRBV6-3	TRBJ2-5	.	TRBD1	CASSSYRGFETQYF	TGTGCCAGCAGTTCTTACAGGGGTTTCGAGACCCAGTACTTC
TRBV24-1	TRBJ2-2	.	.	CATSRRVGQGANTGELFF	TGTGCCACCAGTAGGAGGGTTGGGCAGGGGGCGAACACCGGGGAGCTGTTTTTT
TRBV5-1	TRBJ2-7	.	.	CASRQRDSYEQYF	TGCGCCAGCAGGCAGCGCGACTCCTACGAGCAGTACTTC
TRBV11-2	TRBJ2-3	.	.	CASSPGTYRTDTQYF	TGTGCCAGCAGCCCCGGGACTTACCGCACAGATACGCAGTATTTT
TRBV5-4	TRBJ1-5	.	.	CASSGFLDQPQHF	TGTGCCAGCAGTGGGTTTCTTGATCAGCCCCAGCATTTT
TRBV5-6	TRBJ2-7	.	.	CASSFPTVAYEQYF	TGTGCCAGCAGCTTTCCGACAGTGGCCTACGAGCAGTACTTC
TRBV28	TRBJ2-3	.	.	CASSRLPHTDTQYF	TGTGCCAGCAGTCGACTACCCCACACAGATACGCAGTATTTT
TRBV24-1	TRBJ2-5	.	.	CATSDLSREAETQYF	TGTGCCACCAGTGATTTGTCTAGGGAGGCGGAGACCCAGTACTTC
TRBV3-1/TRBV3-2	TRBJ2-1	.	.	CASREGLSVEDEQFF	TGTGCCAGCAGGGAGGGACTCTCGGTGGAGGATGAGCAGTTCTTC
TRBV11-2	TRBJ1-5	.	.	CASSLQVHQPQHF	TGTGCCAGCAGCCTCCAGGTCCATCAGCCCCAGCATTTT
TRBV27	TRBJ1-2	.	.	CASSPTGKPLGYTF	TGTGCCAGCAGCCCGACCGGGAAACCTCTCGGCTACACCTTC
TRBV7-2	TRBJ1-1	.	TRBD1	CASSLDRGWSEAFF	TGTGCCAGCAGCTTAGACAGGGGGTGGTCTGAAGCTTTCTTT
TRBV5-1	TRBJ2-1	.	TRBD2	CASSLEGLATNEQFF	TGCGCCAGCAGCTTGGAAGGACTAGCGACCAATGAGCAGTTCTTC
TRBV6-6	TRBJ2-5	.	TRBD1	CASSRQGTQETQYF	TGTGCCAGCAGTAGACAGGGGACCCAAGAGACCCAGTACTTC
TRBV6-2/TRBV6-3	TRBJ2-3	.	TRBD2	CASSYELAGGTDTQYF	TGTGCCAGCAGTTACGAGCTAGCGGGAGGTACAGATACGCAGTATTTT
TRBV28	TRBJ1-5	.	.	CASSRGRDQPQHF	TGTGCCAGCAGTAGAGGACGGGATCAGCCCCAGCATTTT
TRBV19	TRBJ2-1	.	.	CASSMFGKDDEQFF	TGTGCCAGTAGTATGTTCGGTAAGGACGATGAGCAGTTCTTC
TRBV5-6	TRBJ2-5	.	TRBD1	CASSLGTGGQETQYF	TGTGCCAGCAGCCTAGGGACAGGGGGCCAAGAGACCCAGTACTTC
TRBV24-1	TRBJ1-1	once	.	CATSDSRFVATPAFF	TGTGCCACCAGTGATTCACGTTTTGTTGCGACCCCAGCTTTCTTT
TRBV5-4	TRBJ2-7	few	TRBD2	CASSKLSGSLIGEQYF	TGTGCCAGCAGCAAACTTAGCGGGAGTCTTATTGGGGAGCAGTACTTC
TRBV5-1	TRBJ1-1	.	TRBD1	CASSSLYSTGSNTEAFF	TGCGCCAGCAGCTCTTTGTACTCGACAGGGAGTAACACTGAAGCTTTCTTT
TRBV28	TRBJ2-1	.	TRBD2	CASSFLLAGEIYNEQFF	TGTGCCAGCAGTTTCCTCTTAGCGGGAGAGATCTACAATGAGCAGTTCTTC
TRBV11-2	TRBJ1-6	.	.	CASSAGARNSPLHF	TGTGCCAGCAGCGCAGGGGCGCGAAATTCACCCCTCCACTTT
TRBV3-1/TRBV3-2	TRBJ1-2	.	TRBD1	CASSPGQTNYGYTF	TGTGCCAGCAGCCCGGGACAGACTAACTATGGCTACACCTTC
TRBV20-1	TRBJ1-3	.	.	CSASNPRGGNTIYF	TGCAGTGCTAGTAACCCCCGGGGAGGAAACACCATATATTTT
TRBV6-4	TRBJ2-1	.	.	CASSDSFNEQFF	TGTGCCAGCAGTGACTCGTTTAATGAGCAGTTCTTC
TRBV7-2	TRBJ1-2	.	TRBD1	CASSLEQGAGYGYTF	TGTGCCAGCAGCTTAGAACAGGGGGCTGGGTATGGCTACACCTTC
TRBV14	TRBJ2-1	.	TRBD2	CASSQELAGLRSYNEQFF	TGTGCCAGCAGCCAAGAACTAGCGGGATTGCGGTCCTACAATGAGCAGTTCTTC
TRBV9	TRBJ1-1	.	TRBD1	CASSAGQGRNTEAFF	TGTGCCAGCAGCGCGGGACAGGGAAGAAACACTGAAGCTTTCTTT
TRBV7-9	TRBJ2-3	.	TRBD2	CASSLGGTSGSTDTQYF	TGTGCCAGCAGCTTAGGGGGGACTAGCGGGAGTACAGATACGCAGTATTTT
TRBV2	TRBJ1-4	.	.	CASSESHNEKLFF	TGTGCCAGCAGTGAATCCCATAATGAAAAACTGTTTTTT
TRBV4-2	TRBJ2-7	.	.	CASSQVEGESEQYF	TGTGCCAGCAGCCAAGTTGAAGGGGAGTCCGAGCAGTACTTC
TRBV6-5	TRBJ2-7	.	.	CASSYSRLLGYEQYF	TGTGCCAGCAGTTACTCGAGGCTACTAGGCTACGAGCAGTACTTC
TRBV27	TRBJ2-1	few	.	CASTDTGSYNEQFF	TGTGCCAGCACCGACACGGGCTCCTACAATGAGCAGTTCTTC
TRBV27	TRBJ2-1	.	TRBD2	CASSGGSLAGVSEQFF	TGTGCCAGCTCAGGGGGGTCTCTAGCGGGAGTTAGTGAGCAGTTCTTC
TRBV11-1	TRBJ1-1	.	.	CASSFKGPNTEAFF	TGTGCCAGCAGCTTCAAGGGGCCGAACACTGAAGCTTTCTTT
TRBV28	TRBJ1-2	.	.	CASSLGVYGYTF	TGTGCCAGCAGTTTGGGAGTCTATGGCTACACCTTC
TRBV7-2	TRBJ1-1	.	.	CASSLGRANTEAFF	TGTGCCAGCAGCTTAGGACGTGCGAACACTGAAGCTTTCTTT
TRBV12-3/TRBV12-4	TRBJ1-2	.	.	CASSPDSRYGYTF	TGTGCCAGCAGTCCCGACAGTCGGTATGGCTACACCTTC
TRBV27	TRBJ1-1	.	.	CASSLIGGGPNTEAFF	TGTGCCAGCAGTCTAATTGGTGGGGGTCCGAACACTGAAGCTTTCTTT
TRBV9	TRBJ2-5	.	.	CASSVRIGETQYF	TGTGCCAGCAGCGTTAGGATCGGGGAGACCCAGTACTTC
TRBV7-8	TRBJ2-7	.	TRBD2	CASSPRRSGGPYEQYF	TGTGCCAGCAGCCCTCGGAGGTCGGGAGGGCCGTACGAGCAGTACTTC